This entry lists 5 T cell receptor beta chains sequenced from one sample in a study of T cell responses to AZD1222 COVID-19 vaccine. Assay: immunoSEQ multiplex PCR; the TCRdb copy retains only in-frame clones and omits some. Of around 110,000 clones detected, 91% appear once; the ten largest clones hold approximately 22%. The material was peripheral blood, obtained on day 0 of AZD1222 vaccination. Every receptor here comes from an adult in good health.

The chain carries TRBV6-5 and TRBJ1-2; D gene ambiguous. The CDR3 loop spans 13 amino acids. Trimming pared 10 bases from V and 1 base from J, leaving 13 bases between. Germline assignment: CDR1 MNHEY and CDR2 SVGAGI. The CDR3 DNA sequence: TGTGCCACCGGGAGCAGAAATAACTATGGCTACACCTTC. Its protein is CATGSRNNYGYTF.

V gene TRBV30 combines with J gene TRBJ1-1; TRBD1 matches at 7 bases. The junction had 7 bases not matched to a gene; V was cut back by 1 base and J by 11 bases. The germline V gene has CDR1 GTSNPN and CDR2 SVGIG (reference sequence). The CDR3 consists of 12 residues. CDR3 region: CAWSEGTVGAFF. CDR3 bases: TGTGCCTGGAGTGAGGGGACAGTCGGTGCTTTCTTT.

The chain employs TRBV5-6 and TRBJ2-5, with D hard to call. The germline V and J ends were trimmed by 2 bases and 4 bases, with 9 bases remaining between them. Germline CDR1 and CDR2: SGHDT and YYEEEE. This CDR3 is built from 13 residues. In nucleotides, the CDR3 is TGTGCCAGCAGCTTCCGGACGACAGAGACCCAGTACTTC. It codes for CASSFRTTETQYF.

The gene calls are TRBV19 and TRBJ2-7, with D maybe TRBD2 (6 bases). Germline V gene sequence: CDR1 LNHDA, CDR2 SQIVND (reference sequence). This CDR3 contains 15 residues. Trimming pared 7 bases from V and 3 bases from J, leaving 19 bases between. The CDR3 region is CASTAWGDYGYEQYF. CDR3 DNA sequence: TGTGCCAGTACCGCCTGGGGGGATTACGGCTACGAGCAGTACTTC. The entire variable domain, with the rest obtained from reference TRBV19 and TRBJ2-7, is as follows: DGGITQSPKYLFRKEGQNVTLSCEQNLNHDAMYWYRQDPGQGLRLIYYSQIVNDFQKGDIAEGYSVSREKKESFPLTVTSAQKNPTAFYLCASTAWGDYGYEQYFGPGTRLTVT.

The gene calls are TRBV5-4 and TRBJ1-6; TRBD1 matches 9 bases. The germline V gene has CDR1 SGHNT and CDR2 YYREEE (reference sequence). The CDR3 consists of 14 residues. V gave up 8 bases and J gave up 6 bases; unmatched junction bases: 6. The DNA of the CDR3 is TGTGCCAGTCAACAGGGGGCGCGTAATTCACCCCTCCACTTT. Translated: CASQQGARNSPLHF.